Shown below are 16 T cell receptor beta chains from a single sample sequenced in a study of glioma-infiltrating T cells (dated by TCRdb to 2015 to 2016). TCRdb records Illumina MiSeq as the sequencer. The iRepertoire nested amplicon-rescue multiplex PCR (arm-PCR) platform was used to amplify TCR alpha and beta CDR3 regions from RNA. Using fastp at Q25 and MiXCR, TCRdb reprocessed the public reads and kept productive beta chains. Rows with a matching CDR3 protein are joined into one entry that keeps the most common DNA and genes. The sample table contains roughly 190,000 distinct CDR3 sequences; only one count was recorded for 25% to 35% of them. The ten largest clones add up to 20% of the sample. Sequencing was done on a sample of glioma tissue, nonneoplastic brain tissue, or PBMCs (not recorded which). The source is a human donor with low-grade glioma or glioblastoma, undergoing nonglioma brain surgery, or in good health (not recorded which).

The chain combines TRBV7-2 with TRBJ1-3, with TRBD1 as a possible D gene (5 bases). V was clipped by 2 bases and J by 3 bases, with 17 bases between them. This CDR3 is built from 17 residues. Germline V lookup: CDR1 SGHTA, CDR2 FQGNSA. The CDR3 region is CASSLTPGLGFGNTIYF. The CDR3 coding sequence is TGTGCCAGCAGCTTAACCCCAGGGTTAGGTTTTGGAAACACCATATATTTT.

This clonotype was recorded many times. The CDR3 coding sequence is TGTGCCAGTAGTTACTCTAGATACAATGAGCAGTTCTTC. It is translated as CASSYSRYNEQFF. The chain combines TRBV19 with TRBJ2-1; unclear D gene. Trimming left V 5 bases short and J 4 bases short, with 9 bases between. Germline CDR1 and CDR2: LNHDA and SQIVND (reference sequence). The length of the CDR3 is 13 residues. The full variable domain, with the rest looked up from reference TRBV19 and TRBJ2-1, is DGGITQSPKYLFRKEGQNVTLSCEQNLNHDAMYWYRQDPGQGLRLIYYSQIVNDFQKGDIAEGYSVSREKKESFPLTVTSAQKNPTAFYLCASSYSRYNEQFFGPGTRLTVL.

CDR3 amino acids: CASSPGLAGLNEQYF. DNA of the CDR3: TGTGCCAGCAGCCCGGGACTAGCGGGACTCAACGAGCAGTACTTC. The rearrangement links TRBV6-6 to TRBJ2-7, with 13 bases fitting TRBD2. This CDR3 is 15 amino acids long. Germline V gene data show CDR1 as MNHNY and CDR2 as SVGAGI (reference sequence). The V segment lost 6 bases and the J segment 5 bases; nucleotides outside the gene matches: 7.

This clonotype was recorded many times. The chain has TRBV4-3 and TRBJ1-1; perhaps TRBD1 as D (5 bases). Trimming took 0 bases from V and 1 from J, leaving 9 bases between them. CDR1 and CDR2 (germline): LGHNA, YSLEER. The CDR3 loop spans 15 amino acids. CDR3 DNA sequence: TGCGCCAGCAGCCAAGAGTTTCAGGGGAACACTGAAGCTTTCTTT. This encodes CASSQEFQGNTEAFF.

Comment on this clonotype: A read error may be the cause here, since a much bigger clone is one base away. The chain has TRBV6-2 or TRBV6-3 and TRBJ2-3; TRBD2 might be the D (6 bases). Germline CDR1 and CDR2: MNHEY and SVGEGT. This CDR3 is built from 17 residues. CDR3 DNA sequence: TGTGTGAGCACACGGGCTCGGCGCGGGAAAGTCACAGATACGCAGTATTTT. This translates into CVSTRARRGKVTDTQYF.

The chain has TRBV6-6 and TRBJ1-2; 8 nucleotides align to TRBD1. Germline V CDR1 and CDR2: MNHNY, SVGAGI (reference sequence). Trimming took 8 bases from V and 5 from J; bases not matched to a gene: 7. The CDR3 extends over 13 amino acids. CDR3 sequence reads: CASSDRGGYGYTF. The CDR3, as DNA: TGTGCCAGCTCCGACAGGGGAGGGTATGGCTACACCTTC.

This clonotype was seen ten or more times. V and J are TRBV6-1 and TRBJ1-3; no definite D call. This CDR3 is 16 amino acids long. Germline CDR1 reads MNHNS; CDR2 reads SASEGT. The V gene lost 6 bases and the J gene lost 2 bases, with 17 bases spanning the gap. CDR3 DNA: TGTGCCAGCAGCCGAATAAGTTGGCAGACTGGAAACACCATATATTTT. Protein: CASSRISWQTGNTIYF.

CDR3 in amino acids: CASSFGWKVAGPSYNEQFF. As DNA, the CDR3 is TGTGCCAGCAGCTTTGGATGGAAGGTAGCGGGTCCCTCCTACAATGAGCAGTTCTTC. The rearrangement uses TRBV5-5 and TRBJ2-1, with 7 bases that match TRBD2. This CDR3 region has 19 residues. V shed 2 bases and J 0 bases; nucleotides not matched to a gene: 14. Germline V gene sequence: CDR1 SGHKS, CDR2 YYEKEE (reference sequence).

On this clonotype: A read error may produce the germline difference seen at one junction end. This rearrangement joins TRBV7-6 to TRBJ1-2; D gene uncertain. Germline CDR1 and CDR2: SGHVS and FNYEAQ. The CDR3 runs to 14 residues. The DNA for the CDR3 is TGTGCCGGCAGCCCCCTTACCCGTAACTATGGCCACACCTTC. Its translation: CAGSPLTRNYGHTF. The whole variable domain, remainder taken from reference TRBV7-6 and TRBJ1-2, is GAGVSQSPRYKVTKRGQDVALRCDPISGHVSLYWYRQALGQGPEFLTYFNYEAQQDKSGLPNDRFSAERPEGSISTLTIQRTEQRDSAMYRCAGSPLTRNYGHTFGSGTRLTVV.

DNA of the CDR3: TGTGCCATCAGGGTTCCGGGACCCCGAGGGGAGCAGTACTTC. It translates to CAIRVPGPRGEQYF. This chain connects TRBV10-3 to TRBJ2-7; either TRBD1 or TRBD2 may fit D (5 bases each). Germline loops: CDR1 ENHRY, CDR2 SYGVKD. This CDR3 is built from 14 residues. V gave up 6 bases and J gave up 7 bases, with 19 bases separating them.

This clonotype was picked up many times. The CDR3 loop is CASFPYDRGMNTEAFF. CDR3 in DNA: TGTGCCAGCTTCCCCTATGACAGGGGCATGAACACTGAAGCTTTCTTT. The chain links TRBV18 to TRBJ1-1; 8 nucleotides match TRBD1. Germline CDR1 is KGHSH and CDR2 is LQKENI. The CDR3 is made up of 16 amino acids. V shed 7 bases, J shed 0 bases, and the junction held 10 bases outside the gene matches. Full variable domain (remainder filled in from reference TRBV18 and TRBJ1-1): NAGVMQNPRHLVRRRGQEARLRCSPMKGHSHVYWYRQLPEEGLKFMVYLQKENIIDESGMPKERFSAEFPKEGPSILRIQQVVRGDSAAYFCASFPYDRGMNTEAFFGQGTRLTVV.

Comment on this clonotype: One end of the junction varies from germline; a read error may be responsible. The chain carries TRBV3-1 and TRBJ1-2, with a tentative D call TRBD1 (5 bases). The CDR3 sequence is 13 residues long. Germline values: CDR1 LGHDT, CDR2 YNNKEL (reference sequence). CDR3 bases: TGTACCAGCAGCCACAGATCCAGGGATGGCTACACCTTC. It is translated as CTSSHRSRDGYTF.

This clonotype was counted many times. The V call is TRBV6-1, the J call TRBJ2-1, with a possible D match to TRBD2 (6 bases). This CDR3 has 16 amino acids. Germline V gives CDR1 MNHNS, CDR2 SASEGT. With 6 bases removed from V and 4 bases from J, the gap between germline ends came to 19 bases. The CDR3 here is CASRPTPGLTYNEQFF. The CDR3 nucleotides read TGTGCCAGCAGGCCTACACCGGGACTGACTTACAATGAGCAGTTCTTC.

Only a few counts were recorded for this clonotype. This rearrangement joins TRBV5-1 to TRBJ2-7; D gene unclear. Germline V gene sequence: CDR1 SGHRS, CDR2 YFSETQ. This CDR3 is 14 amino acids long. V lost 5 bases to trimming and J lost 2 bases, with 14 bases between them. The CDR3: CASRRVMATYEQYF. The CDR3 DNA sequence: TGCGCCAGCAGACGAGTGATGGCGACCTACGAGCAGTACTTC.

In DNA, the CDR3 is TGTGCCATCAGTGAGTCCTCGACAGGACCTAACTATGGCTACACCTTC. Translation gives CAISESSTGPNYGYTF. The chain carries TRBV10-3 and TRBJ1-2, with TRBD1 as a possible D gene (6 bases). The CDR3 runs to 16 residues. Germline-derived CDR1 and CDR2 are ENHRY and SYGVKD. V was clipped by 0 bases and J by 0 bases, with 11 bases between them.

A remark on this clonotype: A much larger clone is a single base away; this may be a read error. The final CDR3 position lacks the conserved phenylalanine or tryptophan, pointing to a likely read error. V gene TRBV5-6 combines with J gene TRBJ1-1; no reliable D call. Germline V CDR1 and CDR2: SGHDT, YYEEEE. The CDR3 contains 13 residues. V was trimmed by 4 bases and J by 0 bases, leaving 7 bases between them. Written as DNA, the CDR3 is TGTGCCAGCAGCGCCTATCTGAACACTGAAGCTTTCTCT. Its protein is CASSAYLNTEAFS.